This T cell receptor beta chain derives from a study of blood T cell repertoires in COVID-19. Germline CDR1 and CDR2: KGHSH and LQKENI. The V end lost 2 bases, the J end lost 7 bases, and 9 bases lay between the germline ends. This CDR3 comprises 12 residues. The data were produced by immunoSEQ multiplex PCR, yet TCRdb's version contains in-frame clones alone and is incomplete. The sample holds under 65,000 clones, roughly 82% seen once. Only one count was recorded for this clone. The sequence was collected from a woman aged 60-75 years with acute or convalescent COVID-19. The chain is built from TRBV18 and TRBJ2-7; D is unresolved. Input material: peripheral blood. The DNA for the CDR3 is TGTGCCAGCTCACCAATGGGCTGGGAGCAGTACTTC. Amino acid sequence: CASSPMGWEQYF.